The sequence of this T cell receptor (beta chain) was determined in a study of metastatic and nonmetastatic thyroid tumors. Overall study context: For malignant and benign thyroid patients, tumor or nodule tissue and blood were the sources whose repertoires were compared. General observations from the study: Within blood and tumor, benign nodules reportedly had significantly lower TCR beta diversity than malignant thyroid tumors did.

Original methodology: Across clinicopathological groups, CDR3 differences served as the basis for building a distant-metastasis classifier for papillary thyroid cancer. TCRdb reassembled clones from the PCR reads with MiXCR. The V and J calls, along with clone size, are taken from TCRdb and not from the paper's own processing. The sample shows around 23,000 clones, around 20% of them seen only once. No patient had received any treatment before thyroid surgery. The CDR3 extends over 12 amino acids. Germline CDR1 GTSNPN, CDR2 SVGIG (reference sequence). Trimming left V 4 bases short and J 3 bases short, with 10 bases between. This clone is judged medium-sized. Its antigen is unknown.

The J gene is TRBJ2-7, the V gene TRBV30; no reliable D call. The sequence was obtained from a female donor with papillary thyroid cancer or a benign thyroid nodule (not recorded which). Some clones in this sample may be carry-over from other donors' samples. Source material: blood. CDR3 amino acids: CAWTTRFYEQYF. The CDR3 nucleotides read TGTGCCTGGACCACCAGGTTCTACGAGCAGTACTTC.